The entry below gives a single TCR beta chain sequence along with its context. What it binds is unknown. Nested PCRs (around 15 and 9 cycles, two total) were applied to TCRalpha and TCRbeta cDNA. TCRdb re-called the 5' RACE reads and catalogs CDR3 proteins one per entry, DNA excluded. Recorded here are approximately 420,000 distinct CDR3 sequences; the top ten clones represent less than 2.5%. This sample is part of a study of monozygotic twins with inflammatory bowel disease. Study findings and constraints: With inverse Simpson as the measure, TCRbeta diversity was lower in IBD patients than in healthy co-twins.

The CDR3 length is 13 residues. CDR1 and CDR2 from the germline V gene are SGHRS and YFSETQ. V is TRBV5-1 and J is TRBJ1-2. The receptor was isolated from a human donor with ulcerative colitis or Crohn's disease, or a healthy co-twin of an affected twin (not recorded which). Sequenced sample: blood. CDR3: CASSLEGLDGYTF.